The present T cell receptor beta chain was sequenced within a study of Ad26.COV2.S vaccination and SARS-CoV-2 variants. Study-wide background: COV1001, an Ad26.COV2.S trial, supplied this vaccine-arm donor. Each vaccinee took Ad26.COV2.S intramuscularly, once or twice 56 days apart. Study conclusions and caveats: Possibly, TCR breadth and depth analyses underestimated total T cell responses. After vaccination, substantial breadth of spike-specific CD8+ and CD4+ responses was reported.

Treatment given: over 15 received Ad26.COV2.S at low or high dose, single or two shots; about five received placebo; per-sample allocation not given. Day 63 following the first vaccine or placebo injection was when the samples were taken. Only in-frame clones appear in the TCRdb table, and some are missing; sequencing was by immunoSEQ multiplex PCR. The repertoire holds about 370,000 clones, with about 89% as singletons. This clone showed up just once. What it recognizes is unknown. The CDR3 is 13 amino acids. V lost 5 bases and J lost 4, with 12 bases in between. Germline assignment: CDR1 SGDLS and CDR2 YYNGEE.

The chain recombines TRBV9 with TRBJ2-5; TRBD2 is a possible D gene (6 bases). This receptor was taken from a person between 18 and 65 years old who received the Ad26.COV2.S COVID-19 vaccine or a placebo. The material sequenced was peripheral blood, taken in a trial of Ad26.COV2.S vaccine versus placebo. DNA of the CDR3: TGTGCCAGCAGTGAACTGGGGGGAGAGACCCAGTACTTC. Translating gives CASSELGGETQYF.